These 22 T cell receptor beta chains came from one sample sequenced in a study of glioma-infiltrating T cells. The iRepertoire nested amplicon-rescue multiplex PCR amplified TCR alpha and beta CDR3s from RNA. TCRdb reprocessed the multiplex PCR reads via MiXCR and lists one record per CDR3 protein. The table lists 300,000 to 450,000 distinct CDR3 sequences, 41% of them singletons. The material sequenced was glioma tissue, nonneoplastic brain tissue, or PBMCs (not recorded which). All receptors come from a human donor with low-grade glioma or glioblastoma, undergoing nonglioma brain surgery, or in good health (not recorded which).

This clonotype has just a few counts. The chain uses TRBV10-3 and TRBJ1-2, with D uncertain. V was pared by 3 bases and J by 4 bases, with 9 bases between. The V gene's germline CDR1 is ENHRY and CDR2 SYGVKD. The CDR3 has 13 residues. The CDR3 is CAISDLAVYGYTF. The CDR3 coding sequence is TGTGCCATCAGTGATCTGGCTGTCTATGGCTACACCTTC.

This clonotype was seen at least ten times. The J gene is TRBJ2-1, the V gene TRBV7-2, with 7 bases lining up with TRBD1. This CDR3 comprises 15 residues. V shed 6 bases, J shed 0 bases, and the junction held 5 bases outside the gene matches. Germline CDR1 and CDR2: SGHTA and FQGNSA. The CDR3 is CASRHDRDSYNEQFF. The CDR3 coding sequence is TGTGCCAGCAGACACGACAGGGACTCCTACAATGAGCAGTTCTTC.

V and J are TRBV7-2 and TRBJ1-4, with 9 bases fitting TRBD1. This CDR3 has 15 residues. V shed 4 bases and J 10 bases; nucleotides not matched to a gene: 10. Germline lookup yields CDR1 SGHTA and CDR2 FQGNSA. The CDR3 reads CASSSRRTGEGKLFF. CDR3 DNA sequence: TGTGCCAGCAGCTCAAGGCGGACAGGGGAGGGAAAACTGTTTTTT.

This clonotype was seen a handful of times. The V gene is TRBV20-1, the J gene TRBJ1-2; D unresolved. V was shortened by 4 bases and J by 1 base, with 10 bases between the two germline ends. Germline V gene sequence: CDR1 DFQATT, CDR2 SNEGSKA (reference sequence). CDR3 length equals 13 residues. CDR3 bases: TGCAGTGCTATCCAACAGCGTAACTATGGCTACACCTTC. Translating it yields CSAIQQRNYGYTF.

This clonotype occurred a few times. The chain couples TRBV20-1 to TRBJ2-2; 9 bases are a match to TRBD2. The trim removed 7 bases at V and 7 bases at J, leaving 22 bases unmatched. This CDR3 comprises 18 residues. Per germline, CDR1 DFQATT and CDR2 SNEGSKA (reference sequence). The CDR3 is CSVGQAGGGHWGYGELFF. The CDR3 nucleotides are TGCAGTGTAGGACAAGCGGGAGGAGGCCATTGGGGATACGGGGAGCTGTTTTTT.

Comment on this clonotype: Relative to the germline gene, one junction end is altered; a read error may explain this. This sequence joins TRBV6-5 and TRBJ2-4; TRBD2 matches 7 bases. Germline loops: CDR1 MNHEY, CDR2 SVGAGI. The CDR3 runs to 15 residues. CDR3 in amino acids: CATSYGPGGKNIQYF. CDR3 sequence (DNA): TGTGCCACCAGTTACGGCCCGGGAGGCAAAAACATTCAGTACTTC.

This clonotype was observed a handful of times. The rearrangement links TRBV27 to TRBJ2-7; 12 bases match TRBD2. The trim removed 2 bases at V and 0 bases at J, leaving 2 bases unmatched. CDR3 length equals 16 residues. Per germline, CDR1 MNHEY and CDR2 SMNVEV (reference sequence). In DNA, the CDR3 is TGTGCCAGCAGTTTAGGACTAGCGGGACCCTCCTACGAGCAGTACTTC. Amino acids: CASSLGLAGPSYEQYF.

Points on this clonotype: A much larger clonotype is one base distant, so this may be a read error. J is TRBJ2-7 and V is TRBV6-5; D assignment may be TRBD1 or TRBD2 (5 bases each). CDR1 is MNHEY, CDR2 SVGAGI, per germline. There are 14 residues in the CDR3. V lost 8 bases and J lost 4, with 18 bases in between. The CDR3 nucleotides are TGTGCCAGCTCCCCAAGGGACCCCAAGTACGAGCAGTACTTC. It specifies CASSPRDPKYEQYF.

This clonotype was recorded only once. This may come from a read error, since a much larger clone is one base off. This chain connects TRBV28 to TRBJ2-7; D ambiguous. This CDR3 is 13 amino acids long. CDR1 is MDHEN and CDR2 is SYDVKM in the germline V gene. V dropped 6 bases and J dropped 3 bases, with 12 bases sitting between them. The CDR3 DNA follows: TGTGCCAGCAGGACCAGACGGCACTACGAGCAGTACTTC. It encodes CASRTRRHYEQYF.

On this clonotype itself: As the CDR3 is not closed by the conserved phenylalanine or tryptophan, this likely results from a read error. CDR3 region: CASSLMGGTEAFL. CDR3 nucleotides: TGTGCCAGCAGCTTAATGGGGGGAACTGAAGCTTTCCTT. The V gene is TRBV7-3, the J gene TRBJ1-1, with a tentative D call TRBD1 (5 bases). Trimming cost V 1 base and J 5 bases, with 8 bases left between them. CDR1 and CDR2 from the germline V gene are SGHTA and FQGTGA. CDR3 length equals 13 residues.

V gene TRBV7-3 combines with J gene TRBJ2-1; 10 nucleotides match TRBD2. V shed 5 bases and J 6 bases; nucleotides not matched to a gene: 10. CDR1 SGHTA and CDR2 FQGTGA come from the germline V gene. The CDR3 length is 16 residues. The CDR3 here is CASSEVRSSGSNEQFF. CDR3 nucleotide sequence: TGTGCCAGCAGCGAAGTCAGGTCTAGCGGGAGCAATGAGCAGTTCTTC.

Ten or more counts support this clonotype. CDR3 nucleotide sequence: TGTGCCAGCAGTGAATATCCCCGGGGCACAGATACGCAGTATTTT. It encodes CASSEYPRGTDTQYF. The genes are TRBV25-1 and TRBJ2-3, with D unresolved. The germline V gene has CDR1 MGHDK and CDR2 SYGVNS. CDR3 length: 15 residues. Between the trimmed V and J ends, which lost 0 bases and 1 base, there was a span of 8 bases.

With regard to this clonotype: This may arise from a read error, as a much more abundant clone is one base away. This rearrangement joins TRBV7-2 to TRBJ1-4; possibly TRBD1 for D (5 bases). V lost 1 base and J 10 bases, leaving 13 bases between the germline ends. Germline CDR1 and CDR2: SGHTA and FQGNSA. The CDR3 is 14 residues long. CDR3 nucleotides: TGTGCCAGCAGCTTAGGTCACGGCGGGGGAAAACTGTTTTTT. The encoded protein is CASSLGHGGGKLFF. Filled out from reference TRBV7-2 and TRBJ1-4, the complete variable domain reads GAGVSQSPSNKVTEKGKDVELRCDPISGHTALYWYRQSLGQGLEFLIYFQGNSAPDKSGLPSDRFSAERTGGSVSTLTIQRTQQEDSAVYLCASSLGHGGGKLFFGSGTQLSVL.

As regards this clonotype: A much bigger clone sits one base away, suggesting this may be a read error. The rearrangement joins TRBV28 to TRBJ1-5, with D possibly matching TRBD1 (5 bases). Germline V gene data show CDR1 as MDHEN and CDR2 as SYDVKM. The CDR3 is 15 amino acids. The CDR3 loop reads CASGLSSGVHQPQHF. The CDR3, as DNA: TGTGCCAGCGGTTTATCCTCGGGGGTTCATCAGCCCCAGCATTTT.

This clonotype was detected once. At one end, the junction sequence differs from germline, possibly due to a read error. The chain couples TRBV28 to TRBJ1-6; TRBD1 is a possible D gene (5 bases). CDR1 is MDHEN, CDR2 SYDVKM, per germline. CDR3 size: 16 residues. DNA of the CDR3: TGTGCCAGAAGTTTATGGTCGGGACGCTCGAATTCACCCCTCCACTTT. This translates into CARSLWSGRSNSPLHF. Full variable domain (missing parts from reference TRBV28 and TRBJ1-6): DVKVTQSSRYLVKRTGEKVFLECVQDMDHENMFWYRQDPGLGLRLIYFSYDVKMKEKGDIPEGYSVSREKKERFSLILESASTNQTSMYLCARSLWSGRSNSPLHFGNGTRLTVT.

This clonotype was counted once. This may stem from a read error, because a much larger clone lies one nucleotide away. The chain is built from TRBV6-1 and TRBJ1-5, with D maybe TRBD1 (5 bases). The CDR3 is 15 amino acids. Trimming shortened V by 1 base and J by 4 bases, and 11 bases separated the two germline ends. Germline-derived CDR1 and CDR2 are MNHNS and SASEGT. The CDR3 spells CASSEGKGWNQPQHF. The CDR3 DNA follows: TGTGCCAGCAGTGAAGGGAAGGGGTGGAATCAGCCCCAGCATTTT.

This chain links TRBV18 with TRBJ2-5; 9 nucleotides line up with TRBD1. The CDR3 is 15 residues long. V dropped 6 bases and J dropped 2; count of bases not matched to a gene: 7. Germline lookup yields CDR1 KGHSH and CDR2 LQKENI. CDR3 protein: CASSPTGTGQETQYF. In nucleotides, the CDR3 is TGTGCCAGCTCTCCAACCGGGACAGGGCAAGAGACCCAGTACTTC.

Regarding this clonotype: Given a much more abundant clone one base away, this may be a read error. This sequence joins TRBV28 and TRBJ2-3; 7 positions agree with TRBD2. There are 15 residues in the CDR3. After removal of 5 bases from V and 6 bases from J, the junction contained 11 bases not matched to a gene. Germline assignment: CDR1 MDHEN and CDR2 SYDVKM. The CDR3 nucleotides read TGTGCCAGCAGTCTTCGGGCGGGAGTGGTGGATACGCAGTATTTT. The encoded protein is CASSLRAGVVDTQYF.

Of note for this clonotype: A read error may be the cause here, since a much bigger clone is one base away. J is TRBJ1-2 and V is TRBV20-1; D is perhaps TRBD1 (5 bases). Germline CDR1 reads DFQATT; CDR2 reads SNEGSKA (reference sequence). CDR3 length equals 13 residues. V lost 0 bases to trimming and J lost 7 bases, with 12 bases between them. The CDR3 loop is CSARDRRTCGYTF. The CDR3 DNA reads TGCAGTGCTAGAGACAGGAGGACATGTGGCTACACCTTC.

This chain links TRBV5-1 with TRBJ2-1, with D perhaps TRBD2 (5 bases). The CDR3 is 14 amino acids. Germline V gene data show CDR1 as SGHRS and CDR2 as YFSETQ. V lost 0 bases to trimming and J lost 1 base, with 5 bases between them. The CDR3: CASSLGESYNEQFF. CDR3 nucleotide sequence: TGCGCCAGCAGCTTGGGGGAGTCCTACAATGAGCAGTTCTTC.

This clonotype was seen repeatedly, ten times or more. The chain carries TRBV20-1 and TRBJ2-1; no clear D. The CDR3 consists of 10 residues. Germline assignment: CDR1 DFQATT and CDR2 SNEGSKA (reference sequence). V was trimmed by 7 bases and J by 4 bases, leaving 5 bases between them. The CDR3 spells CSGVYNEQFF. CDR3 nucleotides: TGCAGTGGGGTTTACAATGAGCAGTTCTTC.

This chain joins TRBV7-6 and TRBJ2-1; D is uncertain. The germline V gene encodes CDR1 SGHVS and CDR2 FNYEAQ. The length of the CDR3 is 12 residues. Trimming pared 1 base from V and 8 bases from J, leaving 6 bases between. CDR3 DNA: TGTGCCAGCAGCTTAGACTCCTATGAGCAGTTCTTC. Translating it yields CASSLDSYEQFF.